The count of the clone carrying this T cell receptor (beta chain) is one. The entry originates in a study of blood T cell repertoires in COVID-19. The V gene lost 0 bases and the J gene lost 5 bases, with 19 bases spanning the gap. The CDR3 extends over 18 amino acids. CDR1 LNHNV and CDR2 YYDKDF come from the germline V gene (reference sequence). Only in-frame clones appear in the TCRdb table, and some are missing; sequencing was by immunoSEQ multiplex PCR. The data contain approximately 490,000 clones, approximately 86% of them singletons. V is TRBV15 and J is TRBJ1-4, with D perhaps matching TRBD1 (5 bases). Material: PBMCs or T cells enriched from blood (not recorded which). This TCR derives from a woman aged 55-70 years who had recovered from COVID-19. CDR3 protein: CATSREKFRAGLNEKLFF. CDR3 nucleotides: TGTGCCACCAGCAGAGAGAAGTTCAGGGCAGGGCTAAATGAAAAACTGTTTTTT.